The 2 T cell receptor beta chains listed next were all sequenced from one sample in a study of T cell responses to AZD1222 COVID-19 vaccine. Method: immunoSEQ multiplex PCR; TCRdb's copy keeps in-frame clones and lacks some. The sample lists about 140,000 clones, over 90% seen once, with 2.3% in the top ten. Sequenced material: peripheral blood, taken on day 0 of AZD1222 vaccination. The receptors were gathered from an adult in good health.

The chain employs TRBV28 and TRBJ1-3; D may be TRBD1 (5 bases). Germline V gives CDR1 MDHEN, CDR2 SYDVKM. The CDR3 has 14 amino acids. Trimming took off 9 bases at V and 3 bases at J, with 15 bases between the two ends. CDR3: CASRRGRDGNTIYF. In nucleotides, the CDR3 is TGTGCCAGTCGACGGGGGAGGGATGGAAACACCATATATTTT.

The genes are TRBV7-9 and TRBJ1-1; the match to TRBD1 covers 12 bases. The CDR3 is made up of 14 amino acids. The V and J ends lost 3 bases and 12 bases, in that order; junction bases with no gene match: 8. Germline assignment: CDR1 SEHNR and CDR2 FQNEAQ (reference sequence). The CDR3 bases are TGTGCCAGCAGCTTTGGCGGGGACAGGGGGCCGACTTTCTTT. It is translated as CASSFGGDRGPTFF.